This T cell receptor beta chain was recorded in a study of CD8+CD57+ T cells in acquired aplastic anemia. Background on the study: Sorted CD4+ and CD8+ cell DNA averaged 3.2 ug. Healthy donor CD4+ samples were sequenced to a depth that averaged approximately 9.9 million reads.

CDR1 and CDR2 (germline): SQVTM, ANQGSEA. V was clipped by 4 bases and J by 2 bases; unmatched bases: 8. The CDR3 covers 14 residues. Profiling of TCR beta VDJ combinations and CDR3 sequences used genomic DNA as template. TCRdb processed the reads anew with MiXCR; each CDR3 protein has one entry. The sample records some 200,000 distinct CDR3 sequences, roughly 35% being singletons. V usage is TRBV29-1 and J usage is TRBJ2-7, with 7 bases identical to TRBD1. The sequencing input was sorted CD4+, CD8+, or CD8+CD57+ T cells (not recorded which) from PBMCs. This TCR was sampled from a human donor in good health, serving as a control. The CDR3, as DNA: TGCAGCGTTGTCGAGGACAGGATCCCCTACGAGCAGTACTTC. Its translation is CSVVEDRIPYEQYF.